One and the same sample provided the 29 T cell receptor beta chains below, sequenced in a study of cytomegalovirus exposure and HLA in healthy donors. Repertoires were generated with immunoSEQ multiplex PCR, while TCRdb's copy carries only in-frame clones and drops some. The data hold about 100,000 clones, with about 95% observed a single time. The sequenced sample consisted of PBMCs. These TCRs come from a young woman in good health and CMV-seronegative.

This clone was seen a single time. This chain joins TRBV4-1 and TRBJ2-3, with no clear D. Trimming left V 2 bases short and J 4 bases short, with 10 bases between. This CDR3 comprises 14 residues. Germline V lookup: CDR1 MGHRA, CDR2 YSYEKL. CDR3 DNA: TGCGCCAGCAGCCAACCCGGGTTCCCAGATACGCAGTATTTT. Its protein product is CASSQPGFPDTQYF.

The chain joins TRBV20-1 to TRBJ2-7; no reliable D call. The CDR3 contains 11 residues. Germline V gene lookup returns CDR1 DFQATT and CDR2 SNEGSKA (reference sequence). Trimming stripped 6 bases from V and 3 bases from J, with 9 bases between. CDR3 DNA sequence: TGCAGTGCAGTACAGAACTACGAGCAGTACTTC. As protein: CSAVQNYEQYF.

J is TRBJ2-3 and V is TRBV30, with a tentative D call TRBD1 (6 bases). This CDR3 has 14 amino acids. Germline-derived CDR1 and CDR2 are GTSNPN and SVGIG (reference sequence). V gave up 0 bases and J gave up 2 bases, with 9 bases separating them. CDR3 loop: CAWSVGGITDTQYF. For the CDR3, the DNA is TGTGCCTGGAGTGTTGGGGGCATCACAGATACGCAGTATTTT.

This clone has only one observation. At one end the junction does not follow the germline gene, possibly because of a read error. The rearrangement links TRBV11-2 to TRBJ2-1, with 12 bases aligning to TRBD1. CDR1 SGHAT and CDR2 FQNNGV come from the germline V gene. This CDR3 contains 17 residues. CDR3 sequence reads: CASTPRLGQGAYNEQFF. The CDR3 DNA follows: TGTGCCAGCACCCCGCGGCTGGGACAGGGGGCCTATAATGAGCAGTTCTTC.

This clone occurred a few times. V usage is TRBV7-2 and J usage is TRBJ2-5, with TRBD2 matching over 14 bases. The CDR3 has 16 residues. Germline lookup yields CDR1 SGHTA and CDR2 FQGNSA. V shed 5 bases, J shed 7 bases, and the junction held 9 bases outside the gene matches. The CDR3 spells CASSGLAGGGGRTQYF. CDR3 nucleotides: TGTGCCAGCAGCGGACTAGCGGGGGGCGGTGGGCGGACCCAGTACTTC. Filled out from reference TRBV7-2 and TRBJ2-5, the complete variable domain reads GAGVSQSPSNKVTEKGKDVELRCDPISGHTALYWYRQSLGQGLEFLIYFQGNSAPDKSGLPSDRFSAERTGGSVSTLTIQRTQQEDSAVYLCASSGLAGGGGRTQYFGPGTRLLVL.

V is TRBV18 and J is TRBJ1-4; D call uncertain. This CDR3 comprises 15 residues. Germline CDR1 and CDR2: KGHSH and LQKENI. Trimming removed 2 bases from V and 10 bases from J, with 17 bases in between. This CDR3 reads CASSPNGQEDRKLFF. The CDR3 bases are TGTGCCAGCTCACCAAATGGGCAGGAAGATCGAAAACTGTTTTTT.

The genes are TRBV9 and TRBJ2-5; 9 bases fit TRBD2. J lost 3 bases, V lost 2 bases, and 8 bases had no gene match. Germline loops: CDR1 SGDLS, CDR2 YYNGEE. There are 16 residues in the CDR3. CDR3 in DNA: TGTGCCAGCAGCGTCCGCCCGGCTAGCGGGAAAGAGACCCAGTACTTC. Protein: CASSVRPASGKETQYF.

The chain links TRBV4-1 to TRBJ2-1; TRBD2 might be the D (5 bases). Germline CDR1 is MGHRA and CDR2 is YSYEKL. The CDR3 contains 15 residues. V lost 4 bases to trimming and J lost 5 bases, with 15 bases between them. CDR3 bases: TGCGCCAGCAGCCCCGTCGGGATTAGAGACAATGAGCAGTTCTTC. Translated: CASSPVGIRDNEQFF.

The genes are TRBV27 and TRBJ2-2; 8 bases agree with TRBD1. Germline assignment: CDR1 MNHEY and CDR2 SMNVEV (reference sequence). J was trimmed by 4 bases and V by 5 bases; bases with no gene match: 12. The CDR3 length is 17 residues. The CDR3, as DNA: TGTGCCAGCAGTCACGGACAGGGACGGAGGGGCACCGGGGAGCTGTTTTTT. Translating it yields CASSHGQGRRGTGELFF.

The chain has TRBV6-1 and TRBJ1-5; TRBD1 matches 10 bases. This CDR3 contains 12 residues. The ends lost 6 bases at V and 10 bases at J; junction bases unmatched: 3. The germline V gene encodes CDR1 MNHNS and CDR2 SASEGT. Here the CDR3 reads CASRGTGEPQHF. CDR3 DNA sequence: TGTGCCAGCAGGGGGACAGGGGAACCCCAGCATTTT.

CDR3 region: CASSQLYRGGTTEAFF. CDR3 DNA sequence: TGCGCCAGCAGCCAATTGTACAGGGGAGGAACGACTGAAGCTTTCTTT. V and J are TRBV4-1 and TRBJ1-1, with 7 bases aligning to TRBD1. This CDR3 region has 16 residues. V shed 2 bases and J 5 bases; nucleotides not matched to a gene: 11. CDR1 is MGHRA and CDR2 is YSYEKL in the germline V gene.

The V call is TRBV11-3, the J call TRBJ2-1; 12 bases agree with TRBD2. The CDR3 extends over 14 amino acids. Germline V gene data show CDR1 as SGHNT and CDR2 as YENEEA. V lost 4 bases, J lost 10 bases, and 5 bases stayed unmatched. CDR3 region: CASSSGLAGMEQFF. DNA of the CDR3: TGTGCCAGCAGCTCTGGACTAGCGGGGATGGAGCAGTTCTTC.

The chain employs TRBV10-1 and TRBJ2-7, with D possibly TRBD2 on 5 matching bases. V lost 3 bases and J lost 5, with 11 bases in between. Germline V gene data show CDR1 as WNHNN and CDR2 as SYGVQD (reference sequence). The CDR3 extends over 13 amino acids. In nucleotides, the CDR3 is TGCGCCAGCAGTGAAGGTTTGAGGGACGAGCAGTACTTC. Its translation: CASSEGLRDEQYF.

On this clone itself: A junction boundary mismatches the germline segment, possibly from a read error. This rearrangement joins TRBV7-9 to TRBJ2-7; 8 bases align to TRBD1. Germline V gene sequence: CDR1 SEHNR, CDR2 FQNEAQ (reference sequence). The CDR3 extends over 15 amino acids. CDR3: CASSLTGDRSSEQYF. The CDR3 nucleotides read TGTGCCAGCAGCCTCACGGGGGACAGGTCCTCCGAGCAGTACTTC.

The J gene is TRBJ1-2, the V gene TRBV19; D gene ambiguous. The V and J ends lost 0 bases and 4 bases respectively, with 6 bases between them. Per the germline V gene, CDR1 is LNHDA and CDR2 is SQIVND (reference sequence). The CDR3 spans 13 residues. The CDR3 region has the DNA TGTGCCAGTAGTATAGACCCCGGCTATGGCTACACCTTC. It encodes CASSIDPGYGYTF. Looking up the rest from reference TRBV19 and TRBJ1-2 gives the full variable domain: DGGITQSPKYLFRKEGQNVTLSCEQNLNHDAMYWYRQDPGQGLRLIYYSQIVNDFQKGDIAEGYSVSREKKESFPLTVTSAQKNPTAFYLCASSIDPGYGYTFGSGTRLTVV.

The chain uses TRBV27 and TRBJ2-3, with unresolved D. This CDR3 is 14 amino acids long. Trimming left V 3 bases short and J 4 bases short, with 11 bases between. CDR1 is MNHEY and CDR2 is SMNVEV in the germline V gene (reference sequence). CDR3 in amino acids: CASSLNPIADTQYF. The CDR3, as DNA: TGTGCCAGCAGTTTGAACCCAATAGCAGATACGCAGTATTTT.

This chain uses TRBV10-3 with TRBJ2-5; D is undetermined. This CDR3 comprises 12 residues. V was cut by 8 bases and J by 4 bases, with 11 bases left in between. Germline-derived CDR1 and CDR2 are ENHRY and SYGVKD. Here the CDR3 reads CAIGTKLETQYF. The CDR3 bases are TGTGCCATCGGCACTAAATTAGAGACCCAGTACTTC.

The rearrangement links TRBV7-9 to TRBJ2-4; D call uncertain. CDR1 SEHNR and CDR2 FQNEAQ come from the germline V gene (reference sequence). V was shortened by 1 base and J by 3 bases, with 13 bases between the two germline ends. This CDR3 region has 16 residues. The CDR3 loop reads CASSLVSGLDKNIQYF. The CDR3 DNA sequence: TGTGCCAGCAGCTTAGTGTCGGGTTTGGACAAAAACATTCAGTACTTC.

The CDR3 region is CASSPGLAESYEQYF. The DNA of the CDR3 is TGTGCCAGCAGCCCAGGACTAGCGGAGAGCTACGAGCAGTACTTC. V usage is TRBV5-8 and J usage is TRBJ2-7; 10 bases are shared with TRBD2. Germline V lookup: CDR1 SGHTS, CDR2 YDEGEE. There are 15 residues in the CDR3. With V trimmed by 4 bases and J by 3 bases, 7 bases remained unmatched.

V is TRBV6-1 and J is TRBJ2-2; possible D gene TRBD2, 6 bases. Trimming left V 1 base short and J 2 bases short, with 11 bases between. Per germline, CDR1 MNHNS and CDR2 SASEGT. CDR3 length equals 16 residues. CDR3 protein: CASSEVLRGNTGELFF. The DNA of the CDR3 is TGTGCCAGCAGTGAAGTCCTGCGGGGTAACACCGGGGAGCTGTTTTTT.

The genes are TRBV5-1 and TRBJ1-2; 9 positions match TRBD1. The length of the CDR3 is 13 residues. The trim removed 3 bases at V and 7 bases at J, leaving 4 bases unmatched. Germline assignment: CDR1 SGHRS and CDR2 YFSETQ. CDR3 DNA sequence: TGCGCCAGCAGCTCCCGGGACAGGGTTGGCTACACCTTC. It is translated as CASSSRDRVGYTF.

This rearrangement joins TRBV27 to TRBJ2-7; TRBD2 matches at 12 bases. The CDR3 loop spans 18 amino acids. The trim removed 8 bases at V and 0 bases at J, leaving 14 bases unmatched. CDR1 and CDR2 from the germline V gene are MNHEY and SMNVEV (reference sequence). CDR3 in amino acids: CASPYKLAGGPYSYEQYF. As DNA, the CDR3 is TGTGCCAGCCCTTATAAACTAGCGGGAGGACCCTACTCCTACGAGCAGTACTTC.

The rearrangement links TRBV19 to TRBJ1-2; 9 nucleotides match TRBD1. Per germline, CDR1 LNHDA and CDR2 SQIVND (reference sequence). Trimming removed 10 bases from V and 4 bases from J; junction bases left unmatched: 4. The CDR3 is 12 residues long. In nucleotides, the CDR3 is TGTGCCACAAGACAGGGGGGCTATGGCTACACCTTC. Residues: CATRQGGYGYTF.

V and J are TRBV6-1 and TRBJ2-1; TRBD2 matches 9 bases. This CDR3 is 14 amino acids long. In germline, CDR1 is MNHNS, CDR2 SASEGT. Trimming cost V 8 bases and J 2 bases; bases outside gene matches: 4. The CDR3 region is CASVREGAYNEQFF. DNA for the CDR3: TGTGCCAGCGTGCGGGAGGGGGCCTACAATGAGCAGTTCTTC.

V and J are TRBV2 and TRBJ1-2; the D is unclear. Germline loops: CDR1 SNHLY, CDR2 FYNNEI. Trimming cost V 5 bases and J 2 bases, with 21 bases left between them. CDR3 length equals 17 residues. The CDR3 loop is CASSQPYVVEPNYGYTF. For the CDR3, the DNA is TGTGCCAGCAGTCAACCATATGTGGTCGAGCCCAACTATGGCTACACCTTC.

The chain has TRBV27 and TRBJ2-1, with a tentative D call TRBD2 (6 bases). CDR1 and CDR2 (germline): MNHEY, SMNVEV (reference sequence). V was clipped by 5 bases and J by 10 bases, with 12 bases between them. The CDR3 runs 12 residues. CDR3 sequence: CASSNGGREQFF. The CDR3 DNA reads as TGTGCCAGCAGTAACGGTGGGAGGGAGCAGTTCTTC.

The V call is TRBV9, the J call TRBJ1-5; 7 nucleotides match TRBD1. The CDR3 consists of 14 residues. Germline V gene lookup returns CDR1 SGDLS and CDR2 YYNGEE. V lost 4 bases and J lost 3; bases outside the gene matches: 4. The CDR3 DNA sequence: TGTGCCAGCAGCATGGGACAGTTCAATCAGCCCCAGCATTTT. Translation: CASSMGQFNQPQHF.

The CDR3 sequence: CSVEDLSYGYTF. DNA for the CDR3: TGCAGCGTTGAAGATCTGTCCTATGGCTACACCTTC. The J gene is TRBJ1-2, the V gene TRBV29-1; D unresolved. This CDR3 has 12 amino acids. Germline-derived CDR1 and CDR2 are SQVTM and ANQGSEA. The V and J ends lost 0 bases and 4 bases respectively, with 6 bases between them.

This chain uses TRBV4-1 with TRBJ1-4, with 9 positions matching TRBD1. Germline values: CDR1 MGHRA, CDR2 YSYEKL. The CDR3 spans 19 residues. J was trimmed by 0 bases and V by 5 bases; bases with no gene match: 13. CDR3 sequence: CASSGSGQGPATTNEKLFF. In DNA, the CDR3 is TGCGCCAGCAGCGGGTCCGGACAGGGGCCCGCCACAACTAATGAAAAACTGTTTTTT.